The 5 T cell receptor beta chains presented below share a single source sample, sequenced in a study of T cell responses to AZD1222 COVID-19 vaccine. Sequencing was performed with immunoSEQ multiplex PCR; in TCRdb, only in-frame clones are kept and a portion is missing. The table includes 80,000 or so clones, nearly 90% detected once. The material sequenced was peripheral blood, taken on day 0 of AZD1222 vaccination. These receptors all come from an adult in good health.

The chain uses TRBV2 and TRBJ2-5; no reliable D call. The germline V gene encodes CDR1 SNHLY and CDR2 FYNNEI. This CDR3 region has 12 residues. The V and J ends lost 8 bases and 5 bases respectively, with 12 bases between them. The CDR3 spells CASCRVSETQYF. DNA for the CDR3: TGTGCCAGCTGCCGGGTCTCCGAGACCCAGTACTTC.

The CDR3 loop is CASSPLRGKVGNEQFF. CDR3 nucleotides: TGTGCCAGCTCACCATTGAGAGGGAAAGTGGGCAATGAGCAGTTCTTC. The chain uses TRBV18 and TRBJ2-1; possibly TRBD2 for D (5 bases). This CDR3 spans 16 amino acids. Germline V gene data show CDR1 as KGHSH and CDR2 as LQKENI. V was pared by 2 bases and J by 6 bases, with 17 bases between.

Only one count was recorded for this clone. V and J are TRBV18 and TRBJ1-2; 7 bases line up with TRBD1. The CDR3 is made up of 15 amino acids. The germline V gene encodes CDR1 KGHSH and CDR2 LQKENI. With V trimmed by 2 bases and J by 1 base, 4 bases remained unmatched. The CDR3 region has the DNA TGTGCCAGCTCACCAGGGGGACAGATTAACTATGGCTACACCTTC. Translating it yields CASSPGGQINYGYTF.

This chain uses TRBV5-1 with TRBJ2-5, with 8 bases matching TRBD1. CDR1 and CDR2 from the germline V gene are SGHRS and YFSETQ. The CDR3 is 14 amino acids. J was trimmed by 0 bases and V by 3 bases; bases with no gene match: 1. The CDR3, as DNA: TGCGCCAGCAGCTGGGGACAGGACCAAGAGACCCAGTACTTC. Translating it yields CASSWGQDQETQYF.

The rearrangement links TRBV7-2 to TRBJ2-3; 9 nucleotides line up with TRBD1. Germline CDR1 is SGHTA and CDR2 is FQGNSA. The CDR3 covers 16 residues. Trimming removed 5 bases from V and 1 base from J; junction bases left unmatched: 7. The CDR3: CASSQYRGRGTDTQYF. For the CDR3, the DNA is TGTGCCAGCAGCCAATACAGGGGGCGAGGCACAGATACGCAGTATTTT.